The T cell receptor (beta chain) under discussion was sequenced for a study of cytotoxic CD8 clonotypes in ibrutinib-treated CLL. Regarding the study as a whole: Treatment saw public clonotypes, which were uncommon, either contract or stay stable. Increased clonality at ibrutinib response gave way to a return toward baseline at progression.

Germline V gene sequence: CDR1 SGHTA, CDR2 FQGNSA. This CDR3 comprises 16 residues. Trimming cost V 1 base and J 6 bases, with 18 bases left between them. T cells were sequenced at a targeted depth of 1 in 200,000 to 1 in 1 million. TCRdb's table, derived via immunoSEQ multiplex PCR, lists solely in-frame clones and lacks some. The sample has fewer than 300,000 clones, roughly 76% seen once. This clone showed up just a few times. The antigen remains undetermined. Specimen: PBMCs, collected at disease progression, from a patient treated with ibrutinib. The chain has TRBV7-2 and TRBJ1-2, with D possibly being TRBD1 (5 bases). The clonotype was recovered from a human donor with chronic lymphocytic leukemia. The CDR3 reads CASSLGPAQGRDGYTF. CDR3 sequence (DNA): TGTGCCAGCAGCTTAGGGCCCGCCCAGGGACGGGATGGCTACACCTTC.